The table lists the clone carrying this T cell receptor (beta chain) with a few counts. This specimen belongs to a study of T cell changes during pregnancy in multiple sclerosis. Profiled with immunoSEQ multiplex PCR; TCRdb holds only in-frame clones, not every one. The sample holds approximately 90,000 clones, around 93% seen once. This TCR came from a female donor with multiple sclerosis, enrolled in a pregnancy study. This material consisted of peripheral blood, taken before pregnancy.

The CDR3 bases are TGTGCCAGCTCACGAGAGGGGGCCTATGGCTACACCTTC. This gives the protein CASSREGAYGYTF. V gene TRBV18 combines with J gene TRBJ1-2; 7 bases fit TRBD1. The CDR3 totals 13 residues. The trim removed 4 bases at V and 4 bases at J, leaving 3 bases unmatched. The germline CDR1 and CDR2 sequences are KGHSH and LQKENI.